This T cell receptor beta chain was identified during a study of blood T cell repertoires in COVID-19. Study details: COVID-19 samples, acute and convalescent, were from the United States, Italy and Spain. Sample material is recorded as cDNA or gDNA derived from T cells, B-cell-depleted T cells, or PBMCs.

Per the study methods: Reference gene primer amplification gave nucleated cell count estimates. Sequenced by immunoSEQ multiplex PCR; TCRdb stores in-frame clones only, minus some. The D gene and trimming were derived from the DNA, and the V and J assignments and clone size from that table. The data show about 210,000 clones, with more than 75% seen just once and roughly 12% held by the top ten. The CDR3 is 16 residues long. Germline assignment: CDR1 SNHLY and CDR2 FYNNEI. The V end was cut by 6 bases, the J end by 0 bases, with 12 bases between. The chain carries TRBV2 and TRBJ1-6; a weak D match, TRBD1 (5 bases). Sequencing used peripheral blood. The sequence was collected from a middle-aged woman with acute or convalescent COVID-19. For the CDR3, the DNA is TGTGCCAGCAGGGGGATCGGGGGCTCCTATAATTCACCCCTCCACTTT. Protein product: CASRGIGGSYNSPLHF. Together with reference TRBV2 and TRBJ1-6, the CDR3 gives the full variable domain: EPEVTQTPSHQVTQMGQEVILRCVPISNHLYFYWYRQILGQKVEFLVSFYNNEISEKSEIFDDQFSVERPDGSNFTLKIRSTKLEDSAMYFCASRGIGGSYNSPLHFGNGTRLTVT.